This passage covers 22 T cell receptor beta chains from one sample sequenced in a study of T cell changes during pregnancy in multiple sclerosis. The assay was immunoSEQ multiplex PCR, and TCRdb's table has in-frame clones only and misses some. Of roughly 110,000 clones listed, roughly 89% are singletons. The material was peripheral blood, obtained before pregnancy. Receptor source: a female donor with multiple sclerosis, enrolled in a pregnancy study.

The chain has TRBV6-1 and TRBJ1-4; D uncertain. V was cut by 7 bases and J by 0 bases, with 9 bases left in between. Per the germline V gene, CDR1 is MNHNS and CDR2 is SASEGT. CDR3 length: 14 amino acids. CDR3 amino acids: CASTGKSTNEKLFF. The CDR3 nucleotides read TGTGCCAGCACGGGGAAATCAACTAATGAAAAACTGTTTTTT.

This chain uses TRBV15 with TRBJ2-1; 10 bases are shared with TRBD1. Germline CDR1 is LNHNV and CDR2 is YYDKDF (reference sequence). V lost 2 bases to trimming and J lost 10 bases; unmatched junction nucleotides: 8. This CDR3 has 15 amino acids. CDR3 region: CATSRTGTGVGEQFF. As DNA, the CDR3 is TGTGCCACCAGCAGAACCGGGACAGGGGTGGGAGAGCAGTTCTTC.

The chain recombines TRBV7-2 with TRBJ1-3; no clear D gene. V lost 5 bases to trimming and J lost 0 bases, with 5 bases between them. The CDR3 runs 13 residues. CDR1 and CDR2 from the germline V gene are SGHTA and FQGNSA. The DNA for the CDR3 is TGTGCCAGCAGCCCAATCTCTGGAAACACCATATATTTT. Translated, it gives CASSPISGNTIYF.

The V and J genes are TRBV7-2 and TRBJ2-3, with a possible D match to TRBD2 (7 bases). V was trimmed by 1 base and J by 7 bases, leaving 12 bases between them. The germline gives CDR1 SGHTA, CDR2 FQGNSA. CDR3 length: 14 amino acids. CDR3 in DNA: TGTGCCAGCAGCTTAGGCCAGGGGACTAATACGCAGTATTTT. Its translation: CASSLGQGTNTQYF.

V is TRBV28 and J is TRBJ2-5; 8 bases agree with TRBD1. The CDR3 is 14 amino acids. The germline gives CDR1 MDHEN, CDR2 SYDVKM. Trimming took 9 bases from V and 1 from J; bases not matched to a gene: 7. In DNA form, the CDR3 reads TGTGCCAGTTCCCGGGACAGGCTCCAAGAGACCCAGTACTTC. It is translated as CASSRDRLQETQYF. Full variable domain (remainder filled in from reference TRBV28 and TRBJ2-5): DVKVTQSSRYLVKRTGEKVFLECVQDMDHENMFWYRQDPGLGLRLIYFSYDVKMKEKGDIPEGYSVSREKKERFSLILESASTNQTSMYLCASSRDRLQETQYFGPGTRLLVL.

The chain has TRBV7-2 and TRBJ1-2, with D perhaps matching TRBD1 (5 bases). With 0 bases removed from V and 2 bases from J, the gap between germline ends came to 28 bases. Germline CDR1 is SGHTA and CDR2 is FQGNSA. The CDR3 has 21 residues. In DNA form, the CDR3 reads TGTGCCAGCAGCTTAGCCACAGGCTACTCCTCTCGCCCCCGAGAGAACTATGGCTACACCTTC. This codes for CASSLATGYSSRPRENYGYTF.

V usage is TRBV19 and J usage is TRBJ2-1; 14 nucleotides align to TRBD2. Germline values: CDR1 LNHDA, CDR2 SQIVND (reference sequence). The length of the CDR3 is 17 residues. Trimming removed 4 bases from V and 6 bases from J; junction bases left unmatched: 8. The CDR3 DNA follows: TGTGCCAGTAGTAGGGGGACTAGCGGGAGAGTGCGCAATGAGCAGTTCTTC. Residues: CASSRGTSGRVRNEQFF.

The rearrangement joins TRBV6-6 to TRBJ1-1; 8 bases fit TRBD1. CDR1 and CDR2 (germline): MNHNY, SVGAGI (reference sequence). There are 14 residues in the CDR3. V lost 7 bases and J lost 3; bases outside the gene matches: 7. The CDR3 protein is CASTSTGGYTEAFF. Written as DNA, the CDR3 is TGTGCCAGCACTTCTACAGGGGGATACACTGAAGCTTTCTTT.

V gene TRBV18 combines with J gene TRBJ2-1; D remains ambiguous. V was trimmed by 6 bases and J by 0 bases, leaving 12 bases between them. Germline values: CDR1 KGHSH, CDR2 LQKENI. The CDR3 runs 15 residues. DNA of the CDR3: TGTGCCAGCTCGCCCTCCTCCAGCTCCTACAATGAGCAGTTCTTC. Amino acid sequence: CASSPSSSSYNEQFF.

As DNA, the CDR3 is TGTGCCAGCAGCACCCTTGACAGCCAAAATTCACCCCTCCACTTT. Protein: CASSTLDSQNSPLHF. The rearrangement uses TRBV9 and TRBJ1-6; tentatively, D is TRBD1 (5 bases). This CDR3 has 15 residues. The V end lost 4 bases, the J end lost 7 bases, and 15 bases lay between the germline ends. In germline, CDR1 is SGDLS, CDR2 YYNGEE.

The chain couples TRBV6-1 to TRBJ1-1; 8 bases are shared with TRBD1. Trimming removed 2 bases from V and 7 bases from J; junction bases left unmatched: 9. CDR1 is MNHNS, CDR2 SASEGT, per germline. The CDR3 is 15 residues long. CDR3 amino acids: CASSEIETGAGEAFF. The CDR3 DNA reads TGTGCCAGCAGTGAAATCGAGACAGGGGCGGGTGAAGCTTTCTTT.

The chain employs TRBV2 and TRBJ1-6, with D uncertain. The ends were cut back, 3 bases at V and 0 bases at J, with 6 bases in the middle. The germline V gene has CDR1 SNHLY and CDR2 FYNNEI. There are 15 residues in the CDR3. The CDR3: CASSERSSYNSPLHF. Written as DNA, the CDR3 is TGTGCCAGCAGTGAGAGGAGCTCCTATAATTCACCCCTCCACTTT.

The J gene is TRBJ1-3, the V gene TRBV7-8, with D maybe TRBD1 (5 bases). The germline gives CDR1 SGHVS, CDR2 FQNEAQ. This CDR3 has 16 amino acids. V was clipped by 1 base and J by 4 bases, with 14 bases between them. The CDR3 sequence is CASSLVGGTSGNTIYF. The CDR3 DNA follows: TGTGCCAGCAGCTTAGTGGGGGGTACCTCCGGAAACACCATATATTTT. Combining the CDR3 with reference TRBV7-8 and TRBJ1-3 gives the whole variable domain GAGVSQSPRYKVAKRGQDVALRCDPISGHVSLFWYQQALGQGPEFLTYFQNEAQLDKSGLPSDRFFAERPEGSVSTLKIQRTQQEDSAVYLCASSLVGGTSGNTIYFGEGSWLTVV.

CDR3 DNA sequence: TGTGCCAGCAGCGAGCTTCGGGATCAGCCCCAGCATTTT. Protein sequence: CASSELRDQPQHF. The V and J genes are TRBV7-9 and TRBJ1-5, with D hard to call. This CDR3 comprises 13 residues. The V end lost 5 bases, the J end lost 5 bases, and 10 bases lay between the germline ends. Germline lookup yields CDR1 SEHNR and CDR2 FQNEAQ (reference sequence).

The CDR3 sequence is CAWAGTGNTEAFF. Here the CDR3 DNA reads TGTGCCTGGGCCGGGACAGGGAACACTGAAGCTTTCTTT. The gene calls are TRBV30 and TRBJ1-1; 8 bases align to TRBD1. The V gene end was trimmed by 5 bases and the J gene end by 1 base; junction bases not matched to a gene: 3. Looked up from germline, CDR1 is GTSNPN and CDR2 is SVGIG (reference sequence). This CDR3 region has 13 residues.

This clone was detected only once. The V and J genes are TRBV6-5 and TRBJ2-5, with TRBD1 as a possible D gene (6 bases). CDR3 length equals 14 residues. Trimming left V 5 bases short and J 2 bases short, with 12 bases between. Looked up from germline, CDR1 is MNHEY and CDR2 is SVGAGI. CDR3 bases: TGTGCCAGCAGTCAAGACAGGATTCAAGAGACCCAGTACTTC. The encoded protein is CASSQDRIQETQYF.

The gene calls are TRBV5-1 and TRBJ2-1, with D tentatively TRBD1 (6 bases). Germline loops: CDR1 SGHRS, CDR2 YFSETQ. Trimming cost V 0 bases and J 7 bases, with 8 bases left between them. The CDR3 covers 13 residues. DNA of the CDR3: TGCGCCAGCAGCTTGGTTCAGGGGAATGAGCAGTTCTTC. Amino acids: CASSLVQGNEQFF. Variable domain in full (rest from reference TRBV5-1 and TRBJ2-1): KAGVTQTPRYLIKTRGQQVTLSCSPISGHRSVSWYQQTPGQGLQFLFEYFSETQRNKGNFPGRFSGRQFSNSRSEMNVSTLELGDSALYLCASSLVQGNEQFFGPGTRLTVL.

The J gene is TRBJ2-1, the V gene TRBV5-6; 12 bases line up with TRBD1. V lost 4 bases and J lost 8; bases outside the gene matches: 10. This CDR3 spans 16 amino acids. The germline V gene encodes CDR1 SGHDT and CDR2 YYEEEE. The DNA for the CDR3 is TGTGCCAGCAGCACATCCGGGACAGGGGGCATCGATGAGCAGTTCTTC. Translated: CASSTSGTGGIDEQFF.

The chain combines TRBV7-2 with TRBJ1-3, with 9 bases matching TRBD1. CDR1 SGHTA and CDR2 FQGNSA come from the germline V gene. CDR3 length: 15 amino acids. V shed 5 bases, J shed 4 bases, and the junction held 6 bases outside the gene matches. CDR3 residues: CASSPQGAGGNTIYF. The CDR3 nucleotides are TGTGCCAGCAGCCCACAGGGGGCGGGGGGAAACACCATATATTTT.

Remarks on this clone: A junction end diverges from the germline sequence, so it may reflect a read error. The rearrangement uses TRBV4-1 and TRBJ2-2; 8 positions agree with TRBD2. The CDR3 sequence is 18 residues long. Germline CDR1 and CDR2: MGHRA and YSYEKL. CDR3 coding DNA: TGCGCCAGCAGCCAAGGGACGCTTGGTAGCGGGAACACCGGGGAGCTGCTTTTT. Translation: CASSQGTLGSGNTGELLF.

The rearrangement joins TRBV27 to TRBJ1-2, with TRBD1 matching 7 bases. The germline V gene encodes CDR1 MNHEY and CDR2 SMNVEV (reference sequence). V shed 3 bases and J 4 bases; nucleotides not matched to a gene: 5. This CDR3 is 14 amino acids long. The CDR3 sequence: CASSFLRDSYGYTF. CDR3 DNA sequence: TGTGCCAGCAGTTTCCTCCGGGACAGCTATGGCTACACCTTC.

This chain links TRBV7-9 with TRBJ2-1; D unclear. This CDR3 region has 14 residues. Per germline, CDR1 SEHNR and CDR2 FQNEAQ (reference sequence). Trimming cost V 0 bases and J 4 bases, with 7 bases left between them. CDR3 protein: CASSLARGYNEQFF. The CDR3 nucleotides are TGTGCCAGCAGCTTAGCAAGAGGTTACAATGAGCAGTTCTTC.